These 18 T cell receptor beta chains share one sample of origin, sequenced in a study of T cell clones after liver transplantation. Profiling relied on immunoSEQ multiplex PCR, and the TCRdb table lists in-frame clones only, not all of them. The table shows about 78,000 clones, with 75% to 85% occurring only once. The starting material was CD4+ T cells from blood, obtained before liver transplant. Receptors were obtained from a human donor who received a liver transplant.

This chain links TRBV28 with TRBJ2-4, with 13 bases aligning to TRBD2. The CDR3 has 18 amino acids. The V and J ends lost 7 bases and 9 bases, in that order; junction bases with no gene match: 18. In germline, CDR1 is MDHEN, CDR2 SYDVKM. The DNA of the CDR3 is TGTGCCAGCACTGGACCGACAGGGACTAGCGGGATGAGGGGCATTCAGTACTTC. Amino acid sequence: CASTGPTGTSGMRGIQYF.

CDR3 in DNA: TGTGCCAGCAGCTTAGGTGCAGGGCGGAACACCATATATTTT. It translates to CASSLGAGRNTIYF. The chain couples TRBV5-4 to TRBJ1-3, with D possibly being TRBD1 (5 bases). Trimming pared 2 bases from V and 7 bases from J, leaving 13 bases between. The CDR3 runs to 14 residues. Germline CDR1 and CDR2: SGHNT and YYREEE (reference sequence). Full variable domain (remainder filled in from reference TRBV5-4 and TRBJ1-3): ETGVTQSPTHLIKTRGQQVTLRCSSQSGHNTVSWYQQALGQGPQFIFQYYREEENGRGNFPPRFSGLQFPNYSSELNVNALELDDSALYLCASSLGAGRNTIYFGEGSWLTVV.

The genes are TRBV10-3 and TRBJ2-7; unclear D gene. This CDR3 is built from 12 residues. Per the germline V gene, CDR1 is ENHRY and CDR2 is SYGVKD. The V gene lost 4 bases and the J gene lost 4 bases, with 8 bases spanning the gap. CDR3 nucleotide sequence: TGTGCCATCAGTGCCAGTCAATACGAGCAGTACTTC. Its translation: CAISASQYEQYF.

The V gene is TRBV7-9, the J gene TRBJ1-4, with D uncertain. V was cut by 5 bases and J by 0 bases, with 13 bases left in between. Germline assignment: CDR1 SEHNR and CDR2 FQNEAQ (reference sequence). CDR3 length: 16 amino acids. CDR3 in DNA: TGTGCCAGCAGCCAAATGGCCCAGACAACTAATGAAAAACTGTTTTTT. Its translation is CASSQMAQTTNEKLFF.

This chain links TRBV9 with TRBJ1-5; 7 positions agree with TRBD1. V shed 3 bases, J shed 5 bases, and the junction held 5 bases outside the gene matches. CDR3 length equals 14 residues. CDR1 SGDLS and CDR2 YYNGEE come from the germline V gene. CDR3 protein: CASSAQGGDQPQHF. The CDR3, as DNA: TGTGCCAGCAGCGCTCAGGGGGGAGATCAGCCCCAGCATTTT.

The V and J genes are TRBV10-2 and TRBJ2-1; no reliable D call. The V gene lost 7 bases and the J gene lost 6 bases, with 16 bases spanning the gap. The CDR3 is 14 residues long. CDR1 is WSHSY, CDR2 SAAADI, per germline. The CDR3 DNA follows: TGCGCCAGCAATGTGGATCCTCGCGCCAATGAGCAGTTCTTC. Its translation: CASNVDPRANEQFF.

CDR3 region: CASSSGVATNTEAFF. CDR3 coding DNA: TGCGCCAGCAGCTCCGGGGTCGCAACGAACACTGAAGCTTTCTTT. The chain employs TRBV5-1 and TRBJ1-1, with D hard to call. CDR1 and CDR2 from the germline V gene are SGHRS and YFSETQ. Trimming removed 3 bases at V and 1 base at J, with 13 bases between. This CDR3 has 15 amino acids.

This rearrangement joins TRBV27 to TRBJ1-5; D unresolved. Germline CDR1 reads MNHEY; CDR2 reads SMNVEV (reference sequence). With 2 bases removed from V and 7 bases from J, the gap between germline ends came to 9 bases. This CDR3 comprises 13 residues. CDR3 loop: CASSLTAVQPQHF. For the CDR3, the DNA is TGTGCCAGCAGTTTAACAGCAGTCCAGCCCCAGCATTTT.

The sample holds one count of this clone. The CDR3 reads CASSHKFLGTGVNYEQYF. The DNA for the CDR3 is TGTGCCAGCAGCCATAAATTCCTTGGGACAGGGGTCAACTACGAGCAGTACTTC. The rearrangement links TRBV27 to TRBJ2-7; 10 bases match TRBD1. Germline CDR1 and CDR2: MNHEY and SMNVEV (reference sequence). CDR3 length equals 18 residues. The trim removed 6 bases at V and 3 bases at J, leaving 17 bases unmatched.

The gene calls are TRBV6-1 and TRBJ1-4; TRBD1 matches 8 bases. Germline lookup yields CDR1 MNHNS and CDR2 SASEGT. CDR3 length: 13 residues. With 6 bases clipped from V and 5 bases from J, the junction kept 2 bases outside the gene matches. In DNA, the CDR3 is TGTGCCAGCAGCGGACAGGGAAATGAAAAACTGTTTTTT. Protein sequence: CASSGQGNEKLFF.

This clone was counted once. CDR3 DNA: TGTGCCAGTAGAGAAGGGACCCACACCGGGGAGCTGTTTTTT. Its translation: CASREGTHTGELFF. The rearrangement joins TRBV19 to TRBJ2-2, with D perhaps TRBD1 or TRBD2 (5 bases each). Per the germline V gene, CDR1 is LNHDA and CDR2 is SQIVND (reference sequence). V was pared by 6 bases and J by 3 bases, with 11 bases between. CDR3 length: 14 amino acids.

The rearrangement joins TRBV28 to TRBJ1-3, with a possible D match to TRBD1 (6 bases). Per the germline V gene, CDR1 is MDHEN and CDR2 is SYDVKM. There are 15 residues in the CDR3. V was trimmed by 3 bases and J by 4 bases, leaving 13 bases between them. This CDR3 is CASSLSGGPGNTIYF. The CDR3 nucleotides read TGTGCCAGCAGTTTGAGCGGGGGGCCCGGAAACACCATATATTTT.

The chain recombines TRBV5-1 with TRBJ1-1, with D maybe TRBD1 (5 bases). The CDR3 has 14 residues. Trimming pared 4 bases from V and 5 bases from J, leaving 15 bases between. CDR1 is SGHRS, CDR2 YFSETQ, per germline. The CDR3 DNA reads TGCGCCAGCAGCGCTACTTCCGGGGGTACTGAAGCTTTCTTT. Its translation is CASSATSGGTEAFF.

J is TRBJ2-7 and V is TRBV5-5; the D is unclear. The germline CDR1 and CDR2 sequences are SGHKS and YYEKEE (reference sequence). V lost 4 bases, J lost 2 bases, and 10 bases lay in between. CDR3 length equals 13 residues. This CDR3 reads CASSLARTYEQYF. In DNA form, the CDR3 reads TGTGCCAGCAGCCTTGCCAGAACCTACGAGCAGTACTTC.

The chain uses TRBV10-1 and TRBJ2-7; D assignment may be TRBD1 or TRBD2 (6 bases each). The V and J ends lost 5 bases and 3 bases respectively, with 11 bases between them. This CDR3 spans 13 amino acids. Germline V CDR1 and CDR2: WNHNN, SYGVQD (reference sequence). This chain's CDR3 is CASSPGGRYEQYF. In DNA form, the CDR3 reads TGCGCCAGCAGTCCCGGGGGCCGCTACGAGCAGTACTTC.

This chain uses TRBV5-4 with TRBJ2-7, with 7 bases matching TRBD1. Germline V lookup: CDR1 SGHNT, CDR2 YYREEE (reference sequence). The V gene end was trimmed by 2 bases and the J gene end by 2 bases; junction bases not matched to a gene: 1. CDR3 length: 13 amino acids. The CDR3 protein is CASSFGTAYEQYF. The CDR3 DNA is TGTGCCAGCAGCTTCGGGACAGCCTACGAGCAGTACTTC. The whole variable domain, filled in from reference TRBV5-4 and TRBJ2-7, reads ETGVTQSPTHLIKTRGQQVTLRCSSQSGHNTVSWYQQALGQGPQFIFQYYREEENGRGNFPPRFSGLQFPNYSSELNVNALELDDSALYLCASSFGTAYEQYFGPGTRLTVT.

This chain uses TRBV7-2 with TRBJ1-2; no reliable D call. The CDR3 sequence is 15 residues long. Germline CDR1 is SGHTA and CDR2 is FQGNSA. The ends were cut back, 2 bases at V and 0 bases at J, with 10 bases in the middle. The CDR3 region has the DNA TGTGCCAGCAGCTTATCCGGACTAACTAACTATGGCTACACCTTC. Encoded protein: CASSLSGLTNYGYTF.

This clone was detected once. V gene TRBV5-6 combines with J gene TRBJ2-4, with D uncertain. V lost 0 bases and J 0 bases, leaving 10 bases between the germline ends. The CDR3 loop spans 16 amino acids. Germline loops: CDR1 SGHDT, CDR2 YYEEEE. CDR3 sequence: CASSLGGLLAKNIQYF. The DNA of the CDR3 is TGTGCCAGCAGCTTGGGAGGCCTCCTAGCCAAAAACATTCAGTACTTC.